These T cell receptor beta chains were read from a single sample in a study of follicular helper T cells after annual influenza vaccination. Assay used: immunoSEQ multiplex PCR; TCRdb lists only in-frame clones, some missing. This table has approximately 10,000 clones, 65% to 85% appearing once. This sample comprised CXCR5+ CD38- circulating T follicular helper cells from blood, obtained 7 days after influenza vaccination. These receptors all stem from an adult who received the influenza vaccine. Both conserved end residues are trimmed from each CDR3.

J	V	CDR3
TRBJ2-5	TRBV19	ASSMSSGRMEETQY
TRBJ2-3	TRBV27	ASSLEGTDTQY
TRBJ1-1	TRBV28	ASSRQGAQGTEAF
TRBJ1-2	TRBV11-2	ASSEQGYGYT
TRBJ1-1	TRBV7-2	ASSLKGGTEAF
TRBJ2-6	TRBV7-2	ASSLARGQGASGANVLT
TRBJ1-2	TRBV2	ATRQGTGGGGYT
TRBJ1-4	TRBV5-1	ASSLGPDEKLF
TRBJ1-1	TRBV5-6	ASSPLGANTEAF
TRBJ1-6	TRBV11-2	ASSPVTGGNSPLH
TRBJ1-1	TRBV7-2	ASSSTSTLGAGAEAF
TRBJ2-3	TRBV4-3	ASSQGPSGADTQY
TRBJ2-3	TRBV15	ATSRGNSGFGDTQY
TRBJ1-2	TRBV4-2	ASSPTGEIGYT
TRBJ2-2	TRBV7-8	ASSLAAGKHTGELF
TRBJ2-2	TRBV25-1	ATRRPNTGELF
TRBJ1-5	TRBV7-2	ASSPFSNQPQH
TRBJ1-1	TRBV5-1	ASRSGENTEAF
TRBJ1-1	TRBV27	ASSSGVGRGNTEAF
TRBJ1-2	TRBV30	AWSPGTLYGYT
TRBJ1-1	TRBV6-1	ASSELGGPTEAF
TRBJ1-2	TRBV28	ASSLGFYGYT
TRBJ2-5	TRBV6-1	ASRQTSGSLETQY
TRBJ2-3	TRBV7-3	ASSLVVGPGTDHTDTQY
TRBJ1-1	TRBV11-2	ASSLTPGEETEAF
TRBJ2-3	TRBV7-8	ASSLGLSGSPTDTQY
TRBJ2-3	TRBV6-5	ASSRDGGTDTQY
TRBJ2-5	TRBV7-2	ASSSQPGQETQY
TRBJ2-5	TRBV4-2	ASSQGAQGDRGLETQY